The 17 T cell receptor beta chains in this list originate from one sample, sequenced in a study of blood T cells in healthy people across ages. Combining a sample-barcoded 5' primer with a J-beta primer mix, a second PCR ran for roughly 7 to 12 cycles. One entry per CDR3 protein, called by TCRdb with MiXCR from the 5' RACE reads. Of about 1.4 million distinct CDR3 sequences in the sample, around 59% were seen once. Sequencing used blood. These TCRs come from a man younger than 30 in good health.

This clonotype was observed a handful of times. This sequence joins TRBV12-5 and TRBJ1-2; D is perhaps TRBD1 (6 bases). CDR3 length: 17 residues. Germline CDR1 LGHNT, CDR2 FRNRAP. Deletions cut 7 bases from V and 5 bases from J, with 26 bases between. Here the CDR3 reads CASVTWGRLNRGYGYTF. In DNA form, the CDR3 reads TGTGCTAGTGTCACATGGGGGCGGCTAAATCGAGGGTATGGCTACACCTTC.

V and J are TRBV7-2 and TRBJ2-3, with D perhaps matching TRBD2 (6 bases). The V gene's germline CDR1 is SGHTA and CDR2 FQGNSA. Trimming left V 5 bases short and J 2 bases short, with 23 bases between. The length of the CDR3 is 18 residues. The CDR3 DNA is TGTGCCAGCAGCCTACCGGGAGCTGGTTACACGGACACAGATACGCAGTATTTT. Amino acids: CASSLPGAGYTDTDTQYF.

CDR3 region: CASSLVAQVTYEQYF. For the CDR3, the DNA is TGCGCCAGCAGCCTCGTGGCACAGGTAACCTACGAGCAGTACTTC. The chain uses TRBV4-1 and TRBJ2-4; D might be TRBD1 (5 bases). Matching the DNA end better, TRBJ2-7 makes the J call doubtful. The V gene's germline CDR1 is MGHRA and CDR2 YSYEKL. This CDR3 region has 15 residues.

V and J are TRBV6-2 or TRBV6-3 and TRBJ1-1; D call uncertain. V was cut by 7 bases and J by 4 bases, with 10 bases left in between. The CDR3 sequence is 12 residues long. Germline values: CDR1 MNHEY, CDR2 SVGEGT. This chain's CDR3 is CASIGLSTEAFF. CDR3 nucleotides: TGTGCCAGCATTGGGTTGAGCACTGAAGCTTTCTTT.

The chain couples TRBV4-2 to TRBJ1-1; D is ambiguous. V lost 0 bases to trimming and J lost 1 base, with 15 bases between them. The CDR3 consists of 17 residues. Per germline, CDR1 LGHNA and CDR2 YNFKEQ. In DNA, the CDR3 is TGTGCCAGCAGCCAAGATAAGGGAGGAGAGTCGAACACTGAAGCTTTCTTT. Translated, it gives CASSQDKGGESNTEAFF.

V usage is TRBV7-9 and J usage is TRBJ2-5; D possibly corresponds to TRBD1 (6 bases). The J call could be wrong; TRBJ2-7 is a better fit for the DNA end. CDR3 size: 14 residues. In germline, CDR1 is SEHNR, CDR2 FQNEAQ (reference sequence). The CDR3 coding sequence is TGTGCCAGCAGCTTTGGACAGCGAGGACGCGAGCAGTACTTC. This encodes CASSFGQRGREQYF.

V and J are TRBV20-1 and TRBJ1-5; D might be TRBD1 (6 bases). The germline V and J ends were trimmed by 5 bases and 0 bases, with 14 bases remaining between them. The CDR3 totals 15 residues. Germline values: CDR1 DFQATT, CDR2 SNEGSKA (reference sequence). CDR3 loop: CSARGTSYSNQPQHF. CDR3 nucleotides: TGCAGTGCTCGGGGGACATCATATAGCAATCAGCCCCAGCATTTT.

This clonotype was observed once. This rearrangement joins TRBV14 to TRBJ1-1; no definite D call. The CDR3 sequence is 15 residues long. Deletions cut 1 base from V and 7 bases from J, with 16 bases between. Germline CDR1 reads SGHDN; CDR2 reads FVKESK. The DNA for the CDR3 is TGTGCCAGCAGCCAAGGCCCGGGCCGGGGTGGTGAAGCTTTCTTT. Amino acids: CASSQGPGRGGEAFF.

The rearrangement joins TRBV20-1 to TRBJ2-7; a weak D match, TRBD2 (6 bases). Deletions cut 5 bases from V and 3 bases from J, with 17 bases between. The CDR3 extends over 14 amino acids. Germline CDR1 reads DFQATT; CDR2 reads SNEGSKA (reference sequence). The chain's CDR3 is CSAGDSPMGYEQYF. The CDR3 nucleotides are TGCAGTGCTGGGGACTCCCCCATGGGCTACGAGCAGTACTTC.

The chain carries TRBV20-1 and TRBJ1-2, with 9 bases fitting TRBD1. The CDR3 contains 14 residues. V lost 5 bases, J lost 4 bases, and 8 bases stayed unmatched. Germline lookup yields CDR1 DFQATT and CDR2 SNEGSKA (reference sequence). Here the CDR3 DNA reads TGCAGTGCTCCAGGGGACAGGGCGTTCTATGGCTACACCTTC. It yields the protein CSAPGDRAFYGYTF.

The chain links TRBV10-3 to TRBJ2-2, with 7 nucleotides matching TRBD1. CDR1 and CDR2 (germline): ENHRY, SYGVKD. CDR3 length: 15 amino acids. V dropped 7 bases and J dropped 2; count of bases not matched to a gene: 7. The CDR3 spells CAITPGTENTGELFF. In DNA form, the CDR3 reads TGTGCCATCACCCCCGGGACAGAAAACACCGGGGAGCTGTTTTTT.

This clonotype was counted between two and nine times. This chain connects TRBV9 to TRBJ1-2; D is possibly TRBD1 (5 bases). Germline values: CDR1 SGDLS, CDR2 YYNGEE. The V end lost 4 bases, the J end lost 1 base, and 14 bases lay between the germline ends. This CDR3 has 15 residues. CDR3 sequence (DNA): TGTGCCAGCAGCCCCCCCGGGACTCTTAACTATGGCTACACCTTC. Its translation: CASSPPGTLNYGYTF.

V gene TRBV7-2 combines with J gene TRBJ2-3; maybe TRBD2 (7 bases). This CDR3 comprises 15 residues. Trimming removed 8 bases from V and 2 bases from J, with 17 bases in between. Germline V CDR1 and CDR2: SGHTA, FQGNSA. The CDR3 spells CASGVGGASTDTQYF. CDR3 nucleotides: TGTGCCAGCGGGGTAGGGGGGGCATCCACAGATACGCAGTATTTT.

V is TRBV25-1 and J is TRBJ1-1; 7 bases line up with TRBD1. Germline V lookup: CDR1 MGHDK, CDR2 SYGVNS. The J segment lost 2 bases and the V segment lost 4 bases, leaving 7 bases of the junction unmatched. The CDR3 totals 15 residues. The CDR3, as DNA: TGTGCCAGCAGTGTCTACAGGGGAGGAAACACTGAAGCTTTCTTT. Amino acid sequence: CASSVYRGGNTEAFF.

Only a few counts were recorded for this clonotype. The J gene is TRBJ2-3, the V gene TRBV29-1; 9 nucleotides match TRBD1. Per germline, CDR1 SQVTM and CDR2 ANQGSEA. The CDR3 is 14 amino acids. V dropped 6 bases and J dropped 2; count of bases not matched to a gene: 6. This CDR3 is CSVVRDRDTDTQYF. The CDR3 DNA reads TGCAGCGTCGTTCGGGACAGGGACACAGATACGCAGTATTTT.

The rearrangement uses TRBV2 and TRBJ2-1; the match to TRBD2 covers 8 bases. J was trimmed by 9 bases and V by 2 bases; bases with no gene match: 9. The CDR3 sequence is 15 residues long. The V gene's germline CDR1 is SNHLY and CDR2 FYNNEI. CDR3: CASSESGSTLFEQFF. The CDR3 nucleotides are TGTGCCAGCAGTGAAAGCGGGAGCACCCTCTTTGAGCAGTTCTTC.

This chain joins TRBV4-2 and TRBJ2-7; D possibly matches TRBD1 or TRBD2 (5 bases each). The V end was cut by 1 base, the J end by 3 bases, with 22 bases between. CDR3 size: 18 residues. CDR1 and CDR2 (germline): LGHNA, YNFKEQ. The CDR3 DNA follows: TGTGCCAGCAGCCAAGGCCAACGGGACGGCCTCACACGCTACGAGCAGTACTTC. Translating gives CASSQGQRDGLTRYEQYF.